These 20 T cell receptor beta chains were sequenced from one sample in a study of CD8 T cells in Susac syndrome. Random hexamers were used to reverse transcribe an amount of about 0.45 to 1 ug RNA. Via MiXCR, TCRdb re-called the immunoSEQ multiplex PCR reads, giving one row per CDR3 protein. The profile shows about 210,000 distinct CDR3 sequences, 85% to 95% of them singletons. The specimen was CD4+ T cells from PBMCs. The source is a human donor in good health.

The chain recombines TRBV12-3 or TRBV12-4 with TRBJ1-5; D is possibly TRBD1 (5 bases). This CDR3 is built from 15 residues. V lost 6 bases and J lost 1, with 13 bases in between. For the CDR3, the DNA is TGTGCCAGCAGCCCGAGGGGTTTAAGCAATCAGCCCCAGCATTTT. Protein product: CASSPRGLSNQPQHF.

The chain is built from TRBV6-5 and TRBJ1-1; TRBD1 agrees at 9 bases. CDR3 length: 13 residues. Germline V gene sequence: CDR1 MNHEY, CDR2 SVGAGI. V dropped 2 bases and J dropped 12; count of bases not matched to a gene: 7. The CDR3 DNA reads TGTGCCAGCAGTTACGGGACAGGGAAGGGAACTTTCTTT. This encodes CASSYGTGKGTFF.

Here the CDR3 DNA reads TGTGCCAGCAGTTCTCCTAGTCGGCATGAGCAGTTCTTC. Translated: CASSSPSRHEQFF. This chain links TRBV28 with TRBJ2-1, with no clear D. Germline CDR1 reads MDHEN; CDR2 reads SYDVKM. This CDR3 spans 13 amino acids. With 4 bases removed from V and 8 bases from J, the gap between germline ends came to 12 bases.

The V call is TRBV25-1, the J call TRBJ1-1; the D is unclear. The CDR3 spans 13 residues. Germline values: CDR1 MGHDK, CDR2 SYGVNS. Between the trimmed V and J ends, which lost 7 bases and 5 bases, there was a span of 14 bases. The CDR3 loop is CASTGLPATEAFF. The CDR3 bases are TGTGCCAGCACGGGCCTCCCGGCAACTGAAGCTTTCTTT.

The rearrangement links TRBV20-1 to TRBJ2-3, with TRBD2 identical over 10 bases. Per the germline V gene, CDR1 is DFQATT and CDR2 is SNEGSKA (reference sequence). With V trimmed by 2 bases and J by 4 bases, 9 bases remained unmatched. CDR3 size: 16 residues. The CDR3 region is CSARRGSGGSSDTQYF. The CDR3 DNA sequence: TGCAGTGCTAGACGAGGTAGCGGGGGGAGCTCAGATACGCAGTATTTT.

The chain uses TRBV20-1 and TRBJ1-2, with D possibly TRBD1 on 5 matching bases. The V gene lost 6 bases and the J gene lost 4 bases, with 18 bases spanning the gap. The CDR3 is made up of 14 amino acids. Germline V gives CDR1 DFQATT, CDR2 SNEGSKA (reference sequence). CDR3 in DNA: TGCAGTGCCCAACTTGGAGGGGCCACCTATGGCTACACCTTC. It translates to CSAQLGGATYGYTF.

V is TRBV3-1 and J is TRBJ1-4, with TRBD1 as a possible D gene (6 bases). This CDR3 spans 13 amino acids. CDR1 LGHDT and CDR2 YNNKEL come from the germline V gene (reference sequence). Trimming removed 4 bases at V and 8 bases at J, with 11 bases between. CDR3 amino acids: CASSLRQDEKLFF. The CDR3 bases are TGTGCCAGCAGCCTCCGACAGGACGAAAAACTGTTTTTT. Variable domain in full (rest from reference TRBV3-1 and TRBJ1-4): DTAVSQTPKYLVTQMGNDKSIKCEQNLGHDTMYWYKQDSKKFLKIMFSYNNKELIINETVPNRFSPKSPDKAHLNLHINSLELGDSAVYFCASSLRQDEKLFFGSGTQLSVL.

This clonotype was detected once. The genes are TRBV9 and TRBJ1-2, with D maybe TRBD1 (6 bases). This CDR3 is built from 15 residues. V dropped 3 bases and J dropped 5 bases, with 17 bases sitting between them. Germline V lookup: CDR1 SGDLS, CDR2 YYNGEE. As DNA, the CDR3 is TGTGCCAGCAGCGCAACCTCACGGGGGCCGTATGGCTACACCTTC. It codes for CASSATSRGPYGYTF.

The gene calls are TRBV19 and TRBJ2-2; the D call may be TRBD1 or TRBD2 (6 bases each). The CDR3 spans 17 residues. From germline, CDR1 is LNHDA and CDR2 SQIVND (reference sequence). Trimming cost V 6 bases and J 2 bases, with 19 bases left between them. The CDR3 reads CASRNPGAAPNTGELFF. CDR3 bases: TGTGCCAGTAGAAACCCGGGGGCGGCTCCAAACACCGGGGAGCTGTTTTTT.

This chain uses TRBV20-1 with TRBJ2-3, with 8 bases matching TRBD1. Germline CDR1 reads DFQATT; CDR2 reads SNEGSKA (reference sequence). The CDR3 is 13 amino acids. Unmatched junction bases numbered 7, after V lost 5 bases and J lost 6 bases. CDR3: CSARTTGADTQYF. In nucleotides, the CDR3 is TGCAGTGCTCGAACGACAGGGGCGGATACGCAGTATTTT.

V gene TRBV29-1 combines with J gene TRBJ2-2; 9 bases match TRBD1. Germline CDR1 reads SQVTM; CDR2 reads ANQGSEA. The CDR3 runs to 14 residues. With 4 bases clipped from V and 7 bases from J, the junction kept 7 bases outside the gene matches. The CDR3 region is CSVVLQGAGGELFF. CDR3 sequence (DNA): TGCAGCGTTGTTTTACAGGGGGCTGGCGGGGAGCTGTTTTTT.

The chain combines TRBV29-1 with TRBJ2-1, with D perhaps matching TRBD2 (5 bases). The CDR3 runs 15 residues. Between the trimmed V and J ends, which lost 6 bases and 5 bases, there was a span of 20 bases. Germline CDR1 and CDR2: SQVTM and ANQGSEA. CDR3 DNA: TGCAGCGTCGCCCATTGGGGAGACGATAACAATGAGCAGTTCTTC. Its protein is CSVAHWGDDNNEQFF.

The rearrangement links TRBV30 to TRBJ2-5; D tentatively fits TRBD1 or TRBD2 (5 bases each). The CDR3 is 13 residues long. V was shortened by 1 base and J by 7 bases, with 13 bases between the two germline ends. CDR1 is GTSNPN and CDR2 is SVGIG in the germline V gene (reference sequence). Here the CDR3 reads CAWSAAGRGTQYF. The CDR3 coding sequence is TGTGCCTGGAGTGCAGCAGGGAGAGGGACCCAGTACTTC. Filled out from reference TRBV30 and TRBJ2-5, the complete variable domain reads SQTIHQWPATLVQPVGSPLSLECTVEGTSNPNLYWYRQAAGRGLQLLFYSVGIGQISSEVPQNLSASRPQDRQFILSSKKLLLSDSGFYLCAWSAAGRGTQYFGPGTRLLVL.

The rearrangement uses TRBV20-1 and TRBJ2-5; D gene uncertain. This CDR3 has 12 residues. V was trimmed by 0 bases and J by 2 bases, leaving 4 bases between them. CDR1 is DFQATT, CDR2 SNEGSKA, per germline (reference sequence). The CDR3 DNA follows: TGCAGTGCTAGAGACAAGCAAGAGACCCAGTACTTC. This sequence encodes CSARDKQETQYF.

The chain joins TRBV6-5 to TRBJ2-1, with 7 bases matching TRBD2. V dropped 8 bases and J dropped 4; count of bases not matched to a gene: 5. The germline V gene encodes CDR1 MNHEY and CDR2 SVGAGI. CDR3 length: 13 amino acids. The CDR3 bases are TGTGCCAGCCGGGACTATGAGTACAATGAGCAGTTCTTC. This sequence encodes CASRDYEYNEQFF.

V usage is TRBV5-1 and J usage is TRBJ2-3; 8 nucleotides match TRBD1. With 6 bases clipped from V and 4 bases from J, the junction kept 7 bases outside the gene matches. The germline V gene has CDR1 SGHRS and CDR2 YFSETQ. There are 14 residues in the CDR3. CDR3 region: CASTRLQGADTQYF. The CDR3 DNA is TGCGCCAGCACACGCTTACAGGGGGCAGATACGCAGTATTTT.

This chain links TRBV20-1 with TRBJ2-5, with TRBD1 as a possible D gene (6 bases). CDR3 length equals 15 residues. Trimming stripped 1 base from V and 4 bases from J, with 16 bases between. Germline assignment: CDR1 DFQATT and CDR2 SNEGSKA (reference sequence). The CDR3 is CSARAGWGRGETQYF. CDR3 nucleotide sequence: TGCAGTGCTAGAGCGGGATGGGGCAGGGGAGAGACCCAGTACTTC.

The J gene is TRBJ2-7, the V gene TRBV19; no firm D call. V was pared by 3 bases and J by 7 bases, with 16 bases between. Germline V CDR1 and CDR2: LNHDA, SQIVND (reference sequence). The CDR3 sequence is 14 residues long. CDR3 DNA: TGTGCCAGTAGTATCAGTAGCAGGACGAGGGAGCAGTACGTC. Protein sequence: CASSISSRTREQYV.

The chain carries TRBV4-2 and TRBJ2-5, with no clear D. The CDR3 runs to 13 residues. Germline V gives CDR1 LGHNA, CDR2 YNFKEQ. V lost 0 bases, J lost 4 bases, and 6 bases lay in between. CDR3 sequence: CASSQESRETQYF. Here the CDR3 DNA reads TGTGCCAGCAGCCAAGAGTCGCGAGAGACCCAGTACTTC.

This clonotype occurred once. CDR3 DNA: TGTGCCAGCGGTTTAGGTCGGTCCGGCTACGAGCAGTACTTC. Translation gives CASGLGRSGYEQYF. This chain joins TRBV6-5 and TRBJ2-7; D not certain. Germline assignment: CDR1 MNHEY and CDR2 SVGAGI. The CDR3 sequence is 14 residues long. V was cut by 8 bases and J by 3 bases, with 17 bases left in between.